These 17 T cell receptor beta chains were sequenced from one sample in a study of CD8 T cell repertoires and HIV-1 epitope variants (TCRdb year 2020). Library prep was done by the immunoSEQ multiplex PCR assay. TCRdb limited this immuneACCESS table to in-frame rearrangements with V and J called. A share of clones is missing; checked studies link under half to unresolved V genes, and the rest is unexplained. For this sample the table gives thousands of clones, of which 55% to 75% were detected only once. Of the sample, roughly 43% is held by the ten largest clones. For these receptors, no antigen is known. Sequencing was performed on cultured CD8+ T cells derived from PBMCs. The receptors originated from a male donor with HIV.

The chain employs TRBV19 and TRBJ1-5; 10 bases line up with TRBD1. The CDR3 totals 15 residues. V shed 3 bases, J shed 6 bases, and the junction held 5 bases outside the gene matches. CDR1 and CDR2 from the germline V gene are LNHDA and SQIVND (reference sequence). The CDR3 here is CASSIGTGVRQPQHF. The CDR3 DNA follows: TGTGCCAGTAGTATTGGGACAGGGGTACGTCAGCCCCAGCATTTT.

The chain combines TRBV4-2 with TRBJ2-5; the D gene is possibly TRBD1 (6 bases). The CDR3 is 13 residues long. Germline CDR1 and CDR2: LGHNA and YNFKEQ. The V and J ends lost 5 bases and 5 bases respectively, with 12 bases between them. The CDR3 here is CASSGGHLETQYF. In nucleotides, the CDR3 is TGTGCCAGCAGCGGGGGACATTTGGAGACCCAGTACTTC.

The chain employs TRBV28 and TRBJ2-7; TRBD1 matches at 8 bases. V was pared by 7 bases and J by 5 bases, with 7 bases of the junction left unmatched. The CDR3 is made up of 13 amino acids. Germline V lookup: CDR1 MDHEN, CDR2 SYDVKM. As DNA, the CDR3 is TGTGCCAGCAAGGACAGGGTAATCAACGAGCAGTACTTC. Translation gives CASKDRVINEQYF.

CDR3: CASSYPTTGTYGYTF. The CDR3 nucleotides are TGTGCCAGCAGCTACCCAACGACGGGGACTTATGGCTACACCTTC. This chain joins TRBV7-9 and TRBJ1-2; tentative D call: TRBD1 (5 bases). The germline CDR1 and CDR2 sequences are SEHNR and FQNEAQ (reference sequence). The CDR3 is 15 amino acids. The V gene lost 4 bases and the J gene lost 5 bases, with 17 bases spanning the gap.

V and J are TRBV9 and TRBJ1-2; a weak D match, TRBD1 (5 bases). Germline V lookup: CDR1 SGDLS, CDR2 YYNGEE. Deletions cut 0 bases from V and 4 bases from J, with 13 bases between. The CDR3 has 15 amino acids. CDR3 region: CASSVGDTQGYGYTF. The CDR3 DNA is TGTGCCAGCAGCGTAGGCGACACTCAGGGCTATGGCTACACCTTC.

The V call is TRBV2, the J call TRBJ2-5, with TRBD1 as a possible D gene (6 bases). Germline values: CDR1 SNHLY, CDR2 FYNNEI. CDR3 length equals 15 residues. V was shortened by 3 bases and J by 7 bases, with 18 bases between the two germline ends. The CDR3 protein is CASSDPDSAWGTQYF. The CDR3 DNA follows: TGTGCCAGCAGTGATCCGGACAGCGCTTGGGGGACCCAGTACTTC.

The chain links TRBV18 to TRBJ1-2; no clear D. The CDR3 extends over 16 amino acids. From germline, CDR1 is KGHSH and CDR2 LQKENI. Trimming left V 3 bases short and J 3 bases short, with 17 bases between. CDR3 protein: CASSPPPGALYYGYTF. DNA of the CDR3: TGTGCCAGCTCACCCCCCCCAGGAGCGCTATACTATGGCTACACCTTC.

By sample share, this clone is medium-sized (0.01 to 0.1%). This chain connects TRBV30 to TRBJ1-2; TRBD1 matches 8 bases. Germline lookup yields CDR1 GTSNPN and CDR2 SVGIG (reference sequence). The V segment lost 8 bases and the J segment 4 bases; nucleotides outside the gene matches: 9. The CDR3 length is 13 residues. The CDR3 spells CAPTGGSFYGYTF. The DNA for the CDR3 is TGTGCCCCTACAGGGGGGTCCTTCTATGGCTACACCTTC.

This clone was seen more than once but under ten times. The V gene is TRBV6-6, the J gene TRBJ2-4, with D unclear. V gave up 4 bases and J gave up 1 base, with 11 bases separating them. The CDR3 extends over 15 amino acids. Looked up from germline, CDR1 is MNHNY and CDR2 is SVGAGI (reference sequence). This CDR3 is CASSSPDRAKNIQYF. The CDR3 region has the DNA TGTGCCAGCAGTTCCCCCGATAGGGCCAAAAACATTCAGTACTTC.

The V and J genes are TRBV7-3 and TRBJ1-2; D remains unclear. Germline V CDR1 and CDR2: SGHTA, FQGTGA. This CDR3 comprises 12 residues. The ends were cut back, 2 bases at V and 0 bases at J, with 1 base in the middle. The DNA for the CDR3 is TGTGCCAGCAGCTTATCTAACTATGGCTACACCTTC. Translated, it gives CASSLSNYGYTF.

The chain has TRBV30 and TRBJ1-4, with 7 bases aligning to TRBD1. Germline V gene lookup returns CDR1 GTSNPN and CDR2 SVGIG (reference sequence). CDR3 size: 15 residues. Trimming at V came to 3 bases and at J to 3 bases, leaving 7 bases not matched to a gene. The CDR3 here is CAWRTWTGSNEKLFF. Written as DNA, the CDR3 is TGTGCCTGGAGAACCTGGACAGGTTCTAATGAAAAACTGTTTTTT.

The chain couples TRBV25-1 to TRBJ2-5; 12 bases align to TRBD1. Germline loops: CDR1 MGHDK, CDR2 SYGVNS. The CDR3 is 15 amino acids. Unmatched junction bases numbered 3, after V lost 2 bases and J lost 5 bases. CDR3 residues: CASSEGTGGGETQYF. The DNA of the CDR3 is TGTGCCAGCAGTGAAGGGACAGGGGGCGGGGAGACCCAGTACTTC.

The V and J genes are TRBV5-8 and TRBJ2-5; D remains ambiguous. The CDR3 has 13 residues. Trimming took off 0 bases at V and 6 bases at J, with 9 bases between the two ends. Germline values: CDR1 SGHTS, CDR2 YDEGEE. CDR3 residues: CASSLAPEQTQYF. The CDR3 DNA is TGTGCCAGCAGCTTGGCGCCCGAACAGACCCAGTACTTC.

This chain connects TRBV6-5 to TRBJ2-1; D tentatively reads TRBD1 or TRBD2 (5 bases each). Germline CDR1 MNHEY, CDR2 SVGAGI. V gave up 7 bases and J gave up 4 bases, with 14 bases separating them. The CDR3 is 14 amino acids. CDR3 DNA sequence: TGTGCCAGCATGGGGCGTCCGGGGTACAATGAGCAGTTCTTC. Translating it yields CASMGRPGYNEQFF.

The rearrangement uses TRBV7-9 and TRBJ2-1, with D tentatively TRBD2 (6 bases). Germline V gene sequence: CDR1 SEHNR, CDR2 FQNEAQ (reference sequence). Trimming shortened V by 1 base and J by 4 bases, and 20 bases separated the two germline ends. The CDR3 loop spans 18 amino acids. The CDR3 DNA reads TGTGCCAGCAGCTTAGTCTTCGGTAATAGCGGCGGGTACAATGAGCAGTTCTTC. Encoded protein: CASSLVFGNSGGYNEQFF.

The rearrangement links TRBV11-2 to TRBJ2-1, with D maybe TRBD2 (6 bases). There are 16 residues in the CDR3. The V end was cut by 2 bases, the J end by 0 bases, with 11 bases between. Germline-derived CDR1 and CDR2 are SGHAT and FQNNGV. This CDR3 is CASSLFSGSSYNEQFF. As DNA, the CDR3 is TGTGCCAGCAGCTTATTTAGCGGTAGCTCCTACAATGAGCAGTTCTTC.

This rearrangement joins TRBV19 to TRBJ2-7; 7 nucleotides agree with TRBD1. Germline values: CDR1 LNHDA, CDR2 SQIVND (reference sequence). Trimming at V came to 5 bases and at J to 2 bases, leaving 6 bases not matched to a gene. The CDR3 consists of 14 residues. In DNA form, the CDR3 reads TGTGCCAGTAGTCCCTGGGACAGTGCCTACGAGCAGTACTTC. As protein: CASSPWDSAYEQYF. The variable domain in full, with the rest retrieved from reference TRBV19 and TRBJ2-7, is DGGITQSPKYLFRKEGQNVTLSCEQNLNHDAMYWYRQDPGQGLRLIYYSQIVNDFQKGDIAEGYSVSREKKESFPLTVTSAQKNPTAFYLCASSPWDSAYEQYFGPGTRLTVT.